This is a list of T cell receptor beta chains from one sample in a study of control samples from healthy donors and cancer patients. Produced via immunoSEQ multiplex PCR; TCRdb's table is partial and in-frame only. This sample has approximately 140,000 clones, with roughly 93% found just once. The sequenced material came from blood. The receptors come from a man aged 18 to 30 in good health. CDR3s include the opening cysteine and the closing phenylalanine or tryptophan. The order of the fields is D gene, clone size, V gene, J gene, CDR3 DNA, CDR3 protein. The D gene is left open where the match is weak. Where a row states a size, it is once, few, many or the class of an expanded clone; other rows omit it.

.	.	TRBV9	TRBJ1-2	TGTGCCAGCAGCGCTGGGGCCGTAATCACCTTC	CASSAGAVITF
TRBD1	.	TRBV5-6	TRBJ2-2	TGTGCCAGCAGCCCGCAGGGGGCCTCCGGGGAGCTGTTTTTT	CASSPQGASGELFF
.	once	TRBV20-1	TRBJ1-1	TGCAGTGCTAGGGGGAGGGCGTCGGCTTTCTTT	CSARGRASAFF
TRBD1	.	TRBV28	TRBJ1-4	TGTGCCAGCAGTGTAACAGGGGGCCAGGATGAAAAACTGTTTTTT	CASSVTGGQDEKLFF
TRBD1	.	TRBV15	TRBJ2-2	TGTGCCACCAGCAGAGCACGGACAGGGTCCGGGGAGCTGTTTTTT	CATSRARTGSGELFF
.	.	TRBV2	TRBJ1-1	TGTGCCAGCAGTCAGGGGCGACGAGGAGACACTGAAGCTTTCTTT	CASSQGRRGDTEAFF
.	.	TRBV18	TRBJ2-3	TGTGCCAGCTCACCATCAGATAGCGAAAGCACAGATACGCAGTATTTT	CASSPSDSESTDTQYF
TRBD2	.	TRBV10-3	TRBJ2-7	TGTGCCATCCGGGGGGGGGAAGTCGCCCACGAGCAGTACTTC	CAIRGGEVAHEQYF
.	.	TRBV6-5	TRBJ2-7	TGTGCCAGCAGCCGACGGGACACCCGAATGAGCGAGCAGTACTTC	CASSRRDTRMSEQYF
.	.	TRBV11-2	TRBJ2-5	TGTGCCAGCAGCTTTCAGGGTGGGGGCCAAGAGACCCAGTACTTC	CASSFQGGGQETQYF
.	.	TRBV4-1	TRBJ2-2	TGCGCCAGCAGCCAAGAGGGCCCGGGAGCGTACACCGGGGAGCTGTTTTTT	CASSQEGPGAYTGELFF
.	once	TRBV5-6	TRBJ1-5	TGTGCCAGCAGCGTGGGGCCGCGGTCTTTTGGGCAGCCCCAGCATTTT	CASSVGPRSFGQPQHF
.	once	TRBV7-8	TRBJ1-1	TGTGCCAGCAGCTTAAGTGGGAACACTGAAGCTTTCTTT	CASSLSGNTEAFF
.	.	TRBV2	TRBJ1-2	TGTGCCAGCAGTGAAGAGGCCCCCCGAGGGGCTAACTATGGCTACACCTTC	CASSEEAPRGANYGYTF
.	.	TRBV12-3/TRBV12-4	TRBJ1-5	TGTGCCAGCAGTTTTGAGGCCATACAGCCCCAGCATTTT	CASSFEAIQPQHF
.	.	TRBV2	TRBJ1-5	TGTGCCAGCAGTGGGGCGCGGAGTCAGCCCCAGCATTTT	CASSGARSQPQHF
TRBD2	once	TRBV4-3	TRBJ2-3	TGCGCCAGCAGCCAAGAAGTTGGGACTAGCGGAGAGATTACGGTGGCAGATACGCAGTATTTT	CASSQEVGTSGEITVADTQYF
TRBD2	.	TRBV5-1	TRBJ2-5	TGCGCCAGCAGCTTGGTCCCTAGCGGGTTATCAGAGACCCAGTACTTC	CASSLVPSGLSETQYF
.	.	TRBV7-9	TRBJ2-7	TGTGCCAGCAGCTTTTCCCGGACCCAAAACGAGCAGTACTTC	CASSFSRTQNEQYF
.	.	TRBV18	TRBJ1-1	TGTGCCAGCTCACCAGAGTACAACACTGAAGCTTTCTTT	CASSPEYNTEAFF
.	.	TRBV28	TRBJ1-1	TGTGCCAGCAGTTTAGGCTCCCAGGGAGCTTTCTTT	CASSLGSQGAFF
TRBD1	.	TRBV27	TRBJ2-7	TGTGCCAGCAGTATCGGGACAGTATACGAGCAGTACTTC	CASSIGTVYEQYF
.	.	TRBV29-1	TRBJ2-7	TGCAGCGCGGGCAGGGAAGGACCCGAGCAGTACTTC	CSAGREGPEQYF
.	.	TRBV19	TRBJ1-5	TGTGCCGCAAACTGGGGGGGTAATCAGCCCCAGCATTTT	CAANWGGNQPQHF